This T cell receptor beta chain was obtained from a study of cytomegalovirus exposure and HLA in healthy donors. The PCR contained 60 Vbeta and 13 Jbeta primers. Assay: immunoSEQ multiplex PCR; the TCRdb copy retains only in-frame clones and omits some. The table includes about 110,000 clones, roughly 70% detected once. V lost 7 bases and J lost 5, with 17 bases in between. This CDR3 has 14 amino acids. CDR1 is SGHNT and CDR2 is YYREEE in the germline V gene (reference sequence). A note on this clone: Its target is not known.

Study conclusions and caveats: Analysis performed later found around 15,000 TCR beta sequences associated with HLA alleles at 0.05 false discovery rate. Reports showed the classifier diagnosing cytomegalovirus status with high specificity and sensitivity. A later analysis reported that several of the most significant clusters appeared to be linked to common viral pathogens, among them Epstein-Barr virus.

The clonotype comes from a man aged 18 to 30 in good health and CMV-seropositive. V gene TRBV5-4 combines with J gene TRBJ2-3; a possible D gene is TRBD2 (7 bases). The sample consisted of PBMCs. CDR3 loop: CASRLWGGRDTQYF. The CDR3 coding sequence is TGTGCCAGCCGCCTCTGGGGGGGCAGAGATACGCAGTATTTT.